This is a list of T cell receptor beta chains from one sample in a study of siplizumab effects on memory and regulatory T cells. The table came from immunoSEQ multiplex PCR; TCRdb's copy has only in-frame clones and leaves some out. Of about 100,000 clones listed, more than 90% are singletons. The sequenced sample consisted of CD4+ T cells sorted from blood. These receptors came from a human donor in good health. The CDR3 runs from the conserved cysteine through the conserved F or W. A D gene is named only where the DNA matches it firmly.

v_gene: TRBV19
j_gene: TRBJ1-6
d_gene: .
CDR3aa: CASSSVGGSNSPLHF

v_gene: TRBV9
j_gene: TRBJ2-1
d_gene: .
CDR3aa: CASSVGGRSYNEQFF

v_gene: TRBV9
j_gene: TRBJ1-5
d_gene: .
CDR3aa: CASSANINQPQHF

v_gene: TRBV7-2
j_gene: TRBJ2-2
d_gene: TRBD2
CDR3aa: CASSLARSGGAYPGELFF

v_gene: TRBV4-2
j_gene: TRBJ1-1
d_gene: TRBD1
CDR3aa: CASSQSFTSGQGQNTEAFF

v_gene: TRBV7-3
j_gene: TRBJ1-2
d_gene: TRBD1
CDR3aa: CASSLSHPSGGGGYTF

v_gene: TRBV19
j_gene: TRBJ1-2
d_gene: .
CDR3aa: CASTESANYGYTF

v_gene: TRBV9
j_gene: TRBJ2-1
d_gene: .
CDR3aa: CASSVIFEGGEQFF

v_gene: TRBV20-1
j_gene: TRBJ1-1
d_gene: .
CDR3aa: CSAAREAEAFF

v_gene: TRBV5-1
j_gene: TRBJ2-5
d_gene: TRBD1
CDR3aa: CASSLEQGGTQYF

v_gene: TRBV11-3
j_gene: TRBJ2-1
d_gene: TRBD2
CDR3aa: CASSQGHSGGPREQFF

v_gene: TRBV28
j_gene: TRBJ1-2
d_gene: .
CDR3aa: CASSLRVGVQEHTF

v_gene: TRBV4-1
j_gene: TRBJ2-6
d_gene: .
CDR3aa: CASSPGTQSSGANVLTF

v_gene: TRBV28
j_gene: TRBJ1-4
d_gene: TRBD1
CDR3aa: CASTGKPGQGTATNEKLFF

v_gene: TRBV5-5
j_gene: TRBJ2-5
d_gene: .
CDR3aa: CASSRGLGGFQETQYF

v_gene: TRBV5-5
j_gene: TRBJ1-5
d_gene: .
CDR3aa: CASSFQGGNQPQHF

v_gene: TRBV28
j_gene: TRBJ1-4
d_gene: TRBD1
CDR3aa: CASSRQGARYEKLFF

v_gene: TRBV19
j_gene: TRBJ2-4
d_gene: .
CDR3aa: CASMEASQLAKNIQYF

v_gene: TRBV27
j_gene: TRBJ1-3
d_gene: .
CDR3aa: CASSLITGGDTIYF

v_gene: TRBV9
j_gene: TRBJ2-2
d_gene: .
CDR3aa: CASSPRTANTGELFF

v_gene: TRBV5-4
j_gene: TRBJ2-5
d_gene: TRBD2
CDR3aa: CASSSGLAGKETQYF

v_gene: TRBV6-1
j_gene: TRBJ2-7
d_gene: .
CDR3aa: CASSASRVQGGEQYF

v_gene: TRBV19
j_gene: TRBJ1-3
d_gene: .
CDR3aa: CASSIDQQAASGNTIYF

v_gene: TRBV7-9
j_gene: TRBJ1-4
d_gene: .
CDR3aa: CASSSPRTGPTNEKLFF

v_gene: TRBV28
j_gene: TRBJ1-2
d_gene: .
CDR3aa: CASSHPRGKANYGYTF

v_gene: TRBV9
j_gene: TRBJ2-5
d_gene: .
CDR3aa: CASSVATGFVETQYF

v_gene: TRBV7-3
j_gene: TRBJ1-1
d_gene: TRBD1
CDR3aa: CASSLTVPGQGFKDVEAFF

v_gene: TRBV7-2
j_gene: TRBJ2-7
d_gene: .
CDR3aa: CASSPGRSYEQYF

v_gene: TRBV15
j_gene: TRBJ2-4
d_gene: TRBD2
CDR3aa: CATSRAPLAGGTLAKNIQYF

v_gene: TRBV23-1
j_gene: TRBJ2-5
d_gene: TRBD1
CDR3aa: CASRGTDNQETQYF

v_gene: TRBV30
j_gene: TRBJ2-3
d_gene: .
CDR3aa: CAWSVDTQYF

v_gene: TRBV7-3
j_gene: TRBJ2-5
d_gene: TRBD2
CDR3aa: CASSLGLAGGIQETQYF

v_gene: TRBV7-9
j_gene: TRBJ1-4
d_gene: .
CDR3aa: CASSKNTADNEKLFF

v_gene: TRBV28
j_gene: TRBJ1-5
d_gene: .
CDR3aa: CASRQAGQPQHF

v_gene: TRBV7-2
j_gene: TRBJ2-5
d_gene: TRBD2
CDR3aa: CASSSSSAGGLETQYF

v_gene: TRBV2
j_gene: TRBJ2-5
d_gene: .
CDR3aa: CASSGWGEETQYF

v_gene: TRBV4-1
j_gene: TRBJ2-3
d_gene: TRBD2
CDR3aa: CASSHSGGVSDTQYF

v_gene: TRBV10-3
j_gene: TRBJ1-2
d_gene: .
CDR3aa: CAISDSGNYGYTF

v_gene: TRBV7-9
j_gene: TRBJ1-3
d_gene: .
CDR3aa: CASSAGSSGNTIYF

v_gene: TRBV7-9
j_gene: TRBJ1-4
d_gene: TRBD1
CDR3aa: CASRSGQGGLYEKLFF

v_gene: TRBV6-5
j_gene: TRBJ1-4
d_gene: .
CDR3aa: CASSYTPTNEKLFF

v_gene: TRBV19
j_gene: TRBJ2-1
d_gene: TRBD2
CDR3aa: CASSRLLAGELNEQFF

v_gene: TRBV5-1
j_gene: TRBJ2-1
d_gene: TRBD2
CDR3aa: CASSLDLAGGREQFF

v_gene: TRBV6-5
j_gene: TRBJ1-4
d_gene: .
CDR3aa: CASSYDGVGEKLFF

v_gene: TRBV5-4
j_gene: TRBJ1-6
d_gene: .
CDR3aa: CASSFFGKTDSPLHF

v_gene: TRBV19
j_gene: TRBJ1-5
d_gene: .
CDR3aa: CASSIPGGGQPQHF

v_gene: TRBV4-1
j_gene: TRBJ1-3
d_gene: .
CDR3aa: CASSQDGVRGGNTIYF

v_gene: TRBV5-6
j_gene: TRBJ1-1
d_gene: .
CDR3aa: CASSFGFAEAFF